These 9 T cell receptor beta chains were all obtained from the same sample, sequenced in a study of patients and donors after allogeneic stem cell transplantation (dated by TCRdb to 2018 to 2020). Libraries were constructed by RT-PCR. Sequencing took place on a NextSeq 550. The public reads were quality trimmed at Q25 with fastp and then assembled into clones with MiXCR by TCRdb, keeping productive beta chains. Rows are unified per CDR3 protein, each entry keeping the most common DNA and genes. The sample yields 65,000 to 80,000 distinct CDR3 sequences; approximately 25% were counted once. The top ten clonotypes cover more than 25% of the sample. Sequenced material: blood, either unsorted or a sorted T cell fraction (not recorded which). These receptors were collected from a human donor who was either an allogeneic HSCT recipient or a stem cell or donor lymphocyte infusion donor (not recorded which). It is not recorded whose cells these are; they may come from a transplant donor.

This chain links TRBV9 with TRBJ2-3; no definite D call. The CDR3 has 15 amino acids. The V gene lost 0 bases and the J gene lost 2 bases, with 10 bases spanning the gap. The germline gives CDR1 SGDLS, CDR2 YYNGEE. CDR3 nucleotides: TGTGCCAGCAGCGTAGTAGCCACCGACACAGATACGCAGTATTTT. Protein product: CASSVVATDTDTQYF.

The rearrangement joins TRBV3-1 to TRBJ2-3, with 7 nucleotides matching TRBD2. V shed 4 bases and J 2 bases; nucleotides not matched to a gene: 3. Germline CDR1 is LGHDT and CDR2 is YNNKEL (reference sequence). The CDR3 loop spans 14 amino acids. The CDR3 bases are TGTGCCAGCAGCCGTCGGGGGGTCACAGATACGCAGTATTTT. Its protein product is CASSRRGVTDTQYF.

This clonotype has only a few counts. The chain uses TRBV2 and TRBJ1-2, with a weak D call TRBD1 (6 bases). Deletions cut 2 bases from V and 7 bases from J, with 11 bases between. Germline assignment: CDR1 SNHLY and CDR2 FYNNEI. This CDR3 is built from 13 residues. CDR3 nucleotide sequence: TGTGCCAGCAGTGAATTGGGGGCTGGTGGCTACACCTTC. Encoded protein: CASSELGAGGYTF. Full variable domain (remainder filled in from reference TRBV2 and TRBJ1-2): EPEVTQTPSHQVTQMGQEVILRCVPISNHLYFYWYRQILGQKVEFLVSFYNNEISEKSEIFDDQFSVERPDGSNFTLKIRSTKLEDSAMYFCASSELGAGGYTFGSGTRLTVV.

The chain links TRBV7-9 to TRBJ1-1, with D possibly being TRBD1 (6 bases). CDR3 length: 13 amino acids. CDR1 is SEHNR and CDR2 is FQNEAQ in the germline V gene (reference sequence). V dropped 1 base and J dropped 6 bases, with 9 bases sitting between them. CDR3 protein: CASSLGGRAEAFF. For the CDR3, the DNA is TGTGCCAGCAGCTTAGGGGGGCGCGCTGAAGCTTTCTTT.

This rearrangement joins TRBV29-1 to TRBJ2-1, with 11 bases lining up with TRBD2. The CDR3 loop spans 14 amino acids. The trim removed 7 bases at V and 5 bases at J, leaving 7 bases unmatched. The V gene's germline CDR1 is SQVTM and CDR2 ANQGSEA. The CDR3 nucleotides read TGCAGCGCTGTGACTAGCGGGGTTGACAATGAGCAGTTCTTC. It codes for CSAVTSGVDNEQFF.

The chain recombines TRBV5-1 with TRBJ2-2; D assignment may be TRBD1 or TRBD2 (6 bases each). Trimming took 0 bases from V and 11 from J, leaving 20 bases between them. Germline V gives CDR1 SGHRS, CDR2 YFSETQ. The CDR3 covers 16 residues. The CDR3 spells CASSLEGPTGTPELFF. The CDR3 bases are TGCGCCAGCAGCTTGGAAGGCCCCACAGGGACTCCTGAGCTGTTTTTT.

CDR3 in DNA: TGCAGTGCTAGTCGGACAGGGGGCAGGGAAAAACTGTTTTTT. This sequence encodes CSASRTGGREKLFF. The V call is TRBV20-1, the J call TRBJ1-4; 11 bases align to TRBD1. The CDR3 spans 14 residues. The V and J ends lost 3 bases and 8 bases, in that order; junction bases with no gene match: 5. Germline V gene lookup returns CDR1 DFQATT and CDR2 SNEGSKA (reference sequence).

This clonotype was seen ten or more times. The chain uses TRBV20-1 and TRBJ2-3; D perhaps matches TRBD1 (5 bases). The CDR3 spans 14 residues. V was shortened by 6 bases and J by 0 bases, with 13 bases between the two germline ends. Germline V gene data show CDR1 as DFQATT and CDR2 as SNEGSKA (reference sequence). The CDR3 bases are TGCAGTGCGATCAGGGCCTCCAGCACAGATACGCAGTATTTT. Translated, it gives CSAIRASSTDTQYF.

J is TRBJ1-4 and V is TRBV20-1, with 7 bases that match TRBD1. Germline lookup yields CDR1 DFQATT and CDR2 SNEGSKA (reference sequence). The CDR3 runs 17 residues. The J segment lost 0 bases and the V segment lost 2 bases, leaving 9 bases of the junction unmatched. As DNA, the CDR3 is TGCAGTGCTAGAAGGGGGTACAGGGGTGCAACTAATGAAAAACTGTTTTTT. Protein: CSARRGYRGATNEKLFF.